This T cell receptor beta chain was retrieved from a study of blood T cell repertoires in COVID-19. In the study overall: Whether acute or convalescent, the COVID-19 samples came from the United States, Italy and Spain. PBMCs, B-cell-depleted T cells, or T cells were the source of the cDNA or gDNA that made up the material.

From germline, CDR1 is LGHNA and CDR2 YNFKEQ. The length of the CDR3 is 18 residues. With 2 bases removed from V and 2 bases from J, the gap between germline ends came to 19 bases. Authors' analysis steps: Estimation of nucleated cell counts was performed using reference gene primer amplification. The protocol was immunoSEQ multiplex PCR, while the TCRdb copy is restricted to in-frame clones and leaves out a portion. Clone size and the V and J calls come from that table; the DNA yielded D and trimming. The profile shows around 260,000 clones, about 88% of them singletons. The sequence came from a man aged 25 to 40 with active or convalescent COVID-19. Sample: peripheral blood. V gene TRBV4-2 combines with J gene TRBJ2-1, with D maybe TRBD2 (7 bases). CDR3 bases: TGTGCCAGCAGCCAACCTTTTAAGGGGGGGCTTCCCTACAATGAGCAGTTCTTC. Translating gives CASSQPFKGGLPYNEQFF.